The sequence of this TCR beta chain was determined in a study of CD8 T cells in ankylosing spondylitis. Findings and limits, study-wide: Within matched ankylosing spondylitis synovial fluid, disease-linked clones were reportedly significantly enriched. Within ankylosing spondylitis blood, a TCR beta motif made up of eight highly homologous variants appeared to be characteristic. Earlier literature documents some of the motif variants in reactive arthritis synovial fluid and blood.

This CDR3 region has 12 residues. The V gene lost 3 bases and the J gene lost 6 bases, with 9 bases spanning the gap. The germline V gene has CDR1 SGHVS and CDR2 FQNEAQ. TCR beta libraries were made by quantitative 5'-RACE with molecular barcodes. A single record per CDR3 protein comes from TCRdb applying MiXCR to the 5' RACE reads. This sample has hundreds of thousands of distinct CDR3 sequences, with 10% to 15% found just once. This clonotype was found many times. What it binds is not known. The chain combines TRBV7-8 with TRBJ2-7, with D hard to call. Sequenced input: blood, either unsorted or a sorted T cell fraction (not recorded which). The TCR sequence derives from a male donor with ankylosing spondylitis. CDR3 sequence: CASSFALAEQYF. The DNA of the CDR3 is TGTGCCAGCAGCTTCGCTTTAGCCGAGCAGTACTTC.